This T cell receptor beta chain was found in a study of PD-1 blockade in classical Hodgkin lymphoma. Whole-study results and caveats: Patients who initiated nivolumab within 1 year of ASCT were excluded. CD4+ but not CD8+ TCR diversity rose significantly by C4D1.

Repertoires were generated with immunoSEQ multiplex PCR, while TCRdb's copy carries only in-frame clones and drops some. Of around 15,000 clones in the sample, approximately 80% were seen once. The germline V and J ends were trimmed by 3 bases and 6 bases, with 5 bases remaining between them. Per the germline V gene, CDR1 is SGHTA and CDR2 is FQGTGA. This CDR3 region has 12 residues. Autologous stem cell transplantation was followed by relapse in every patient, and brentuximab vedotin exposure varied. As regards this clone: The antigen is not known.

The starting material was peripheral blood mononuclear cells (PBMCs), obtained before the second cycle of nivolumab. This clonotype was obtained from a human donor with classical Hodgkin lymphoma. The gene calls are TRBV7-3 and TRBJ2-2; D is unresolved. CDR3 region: CASSLGSGELFF. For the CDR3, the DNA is TGTGCCAGCAGCTTGGGTTCCGGGGAGCTGTTTTTT.